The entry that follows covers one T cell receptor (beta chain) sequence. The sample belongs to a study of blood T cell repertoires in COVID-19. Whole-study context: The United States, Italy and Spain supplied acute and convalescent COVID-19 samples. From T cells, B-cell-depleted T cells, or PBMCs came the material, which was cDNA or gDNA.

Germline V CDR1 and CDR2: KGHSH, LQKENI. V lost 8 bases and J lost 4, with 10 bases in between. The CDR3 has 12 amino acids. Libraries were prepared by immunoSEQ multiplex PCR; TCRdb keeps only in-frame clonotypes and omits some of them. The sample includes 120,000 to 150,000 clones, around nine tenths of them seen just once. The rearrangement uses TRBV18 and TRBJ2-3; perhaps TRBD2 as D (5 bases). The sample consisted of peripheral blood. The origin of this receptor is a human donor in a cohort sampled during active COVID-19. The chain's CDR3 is CASQAAADTQYF. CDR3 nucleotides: TGTGCCAGCCAAGCGGCGGCAGATACGCAGTATTTT. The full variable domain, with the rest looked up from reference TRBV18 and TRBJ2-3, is NAGVMQNPRHLVRRRGQEARLRCSPMKGHSHVYWYRQLPEEGLKFMVYLQKENIIDESGMPKERFSAEFPKEGPSILRIQQVVRGDSAAYFCASQAAADTQYFGPGTRLTVL.